This T cell receptor (beta chain) was sequenced during a study of blood T cell repertoires in COVID-19. Profiling relied on immunoSEQ multiplex PCR, and the TCRdb table lists in-frame clones only, not all of them. The sample consists of around 100,000 clones, roughly 80% of them appearing once. Germline CDR1 and CDR2: LGHDT and YNNKEL (reference sequence). CDR3 length equals 15 residues. Trimming removed 6 bases from V and 0 bases from J, with 14 bases in between. This receptor was taken from an elderly man with COVID-19, enrolled during active disease. J is TRBJ1-1 and V is TRBV3-1 (or the pseudogene TRBV3-2); D might be TRBD1 (5 bases). The source material was peripheral blood. The CDR3 region is CASRKREGMNTEAFF. The DNA of the CDR3 is TGTGCCAGCAGGAAAAGGGAGGGGATGAACACTGAAGCTTTCTTT.